This T cell receptor beta chain is from a study of cytomegalovirus exposure and HLA in healthy donors (dated by TCRdb to 2016 to 2017). Turning to the overall study: The 666 repertoires of the first cohort and the 110 or so validation repertoires were produced on the same platform, according to a later analysis. The study aimed to test whether signatures of past pathogen exposure could be identified by cataloging public T cell receptors. In addition to the first cohort of around 670 subjects, a separate validation cohort of around 110 different subjects was used. To predict cytomegalovirus infection status, the study combined high-throughput TCR immunosequencing, statistical association of individual TCRs with disease status, and machine learning. On the study overall, not on this receptor specifically: The classifier was reported to diagnose cytomegalovirus status with high specificity and sensitivity in both the original and validation cohorts. The authors suggested that the approach could potentially be generalized to other disease states and immunological phenotypes. In vitro tests confirmed that a few of the cytomegalovirus-associated TCR beta chains recognize cytomegalovirus antigens. Most TCR sequences were seen in very few donors, while some public TCRs were found in many individuals. A total of about 150 TCR beta chains were listed by the study as associated with cytomegalovirus. The validation cohort had no HLA typing available for a later analysis, so co-occurrence within that cohort was assessed over all 130 or so repertoires. Of the cluster scores, approximately 95% were above 0 in a later analysis, which found that TCRs clustered in the first cohort also tended to co-occur in the roughly 130 validation repertoires.

Spanning cysteine to phenylalanine, the CDR3 consists of 15 amino acids. The sequence is cut down to CDR3 DNA, 45 bases in frame from base 1. V gives up 5 bases and J gives up 5 bases, and the segment between their germline ends measures 19 bases. From a lookup of the germline V gene, CDR1 and CDR2 are SGHTA and FQGNSA. Concerning this clone: The antigen it recognizes is unknown. No much larger clone is present one base from it, and per-base qualities are unavailable.

Libraries came from the immunoSEQ multiplex PCR assay. The authors' analysis ran thus. A statistical classification framework was developed to diagnose cytomegalovirus status using the catalog of TCR beta chain sequences. TCRdb's version of the immuneACCESS table is confined to in-frame rearrangements and falls short of the full clone set. An unresolved V gene accounts for under half of the shortfall where checked; the remainder is of unknown origin. D and trimming come from the DNA, and the V and J calls and clone size come from that table. For this sample the table gives tens of thousands of clones, of which about 89% were detected only once. 3.1% of the sample rests with the top ten. The donors belonged to the validation cohort of approximately 130 subjects, which was separate from the approximately 700-subject first cohort.

The sequence was obtained from a man between 18 and 35 years old in good health and CMV-seronegative. This receptor chain uses TRBV7-2 and TRBJ2-7, with a weak D call of TRBD1 (9 bases match). Sequencing was performed on PBMCs. The CDR3 in this case is CASSRGGQGFHEQYF. The DNA reads TGTGCCAGCAGCCGGGGGGGACAGGGTTTCCACGAGCAGTACTTC.